Following are 20 T cell receptor beta chains from one sample sequenced in a study of vaccination and CD4 T cells after COVID-19. Treatment denoted: roughly 10-day PBMC culture with coronavirus spike peptide pools or control peptides (ViraFEST assay). The antigens these receptors bind are not known. The Oncomine TCR Beta short-read assay sequenced DNA from cultured CD4+ T cells. TCRdb passed the PCR reads through MiXCR, listing each CDR3 protein once. The table has under 25,000 distinct CDR3 sequences, roughly 29% seen once. Sequences were obtained from cultured CD4+ T cells from blood. The receptors derive from a human donor with COVID-19.

J is TRBJ2-2 and V is TRBV6-2 or TRBV6-3; the match to TRBD2 covers 9 bases. The germline V gene has CDR1 MNHEY and CDR2 SVGEGT. V lost 8 bases and J lost 4; bases outside the gene matches: 11. The CDR3 sequence is 16 residues long. The CDR3 DNA is TGTGCCAGCCTCTCTATAGCGGGGGACCTCACCGGGGAGCTGTTTTTT. This encodes CASLSIAGDLTGELFF.

The V and J genes are TRBV5-1 and TRBJ1-2; 7 nucleotides match TRBD1. The ends lost 0 bases at V and 1 base at J; junction bases unmatched: 0. The CDR3 covers 14 residues. Germline lookup yields CDR1 SGHRS and CDR2 YFSETQ. CDR3 sequence (DNA): TGCGCCAGCAGCTTGGACAGGGGTAACTATGGCTACACCTTC. Translated: CASSLDRGNYGYTF. The full variable domain, rest sourced from reference TRBV5-1 and TRBJ1-2, is KAGVTQTPRYLIKTRGQQVTLSCSPISGHRSVSWYQQTPGQGLQFLFEYFSETQRNKGNFPGRFSGRQFSNSRSEMNVSTLELGDSALYLCASSLDRGNYGYTFGSGTRLTVV.

The genes are TRBV10-1 and TRBJ2-2, with no clear D. Between the trimmed V and J ends, which lost 7 bases and 0 bases, there was a span of 9 bases. The germline V gene encodes CDR1 WNHNN and CDR2 SYGVQD (reference sequence). This CDR3 spans 14 amino acids. The CDR3: CASTVRPNTGELFF. CDR3 sequence (DNA): TGCGCCAGCACAGTACGCCCGAACACCGGGGAGCTGTTTTTT.

The chain is built from TRBV6-2 or TRBV6-3 and TRBJ2-2; 12 bases match TRBD2. Per germline, CDR1 MNHEY and CDR2 SVGEGT. V lost 5 bases and J lost 1; bases outside the gene matches: 5. This CDR3 has 17 amino acids. The CDR3 DNA sequence: TGTGCCAGCAGTCACGGACTAGCGGGGAGGAACACCGGGGAGCTGTTTTTT. Protein: CASSHGLAGRNTGELFF.

This clonotype was seen a few times. The V gene is TRBV12-3 or TRBV12-4, the J gene TRBJ1-2; D unresolved. The CDR3 sequence is 11 residues long. V was pared by 5 bases and J by 1 base, with 2 bases between. The CDR3 DNA reads TGTGCCAGCAGTGTTAACTATGGCTACACCTTC. Translating it yields CASSVNYGYTF.

This clonotype was detected only a few times. The chain recombines TRBV2 with TRBJ1-1; 11 bases are a match to TRBD1. The CDR3 extends over 14 amino acids. The junction had 4 bases not matched to a gene; V was cut back by 6 bases and J by 4 bases. CDR1 is SNHLY, CDR2 FYNNEI, per germline. The CDR3 coding sequence is TGTGCCAGCAGCCGGGACAGGGGGTTCACTGAAGCTTTCTTT. Encoded protein: CASSRDRGFTEAFF. The entire variable domain, with the rest obtained from reference TRBV2 and TRBJ1-1, is as follows: EPEVTQTPSHQVTQMGQEVILRCVPISNHLYFYWYRQILGQKVEFLVSFYNNEISEKSEIFDDQFSVERPDGSNFTLKIRSTKLEDSAMYFCASSRDRGFTEAFFGQGTRLTVV.

The chain has TRBV5-8 and TRBJ1-2; perhaps TRBD1 as D (5 bases). This CDR3 comprises 13 residues. Germline lookup yields CDR1 SGHTS and CDR2 YDEGEE. V was shortened by 4 bases and J by 8 bases, with 15 bases between the two germline ends. The CDR3 loop reads CASSRGMGLGYTF. The CDR3 nucleotides read TGTGCCAGCAGCCGGGGGATGGGGCTAGGCTACACCTTC.

This clonotype was counted only a few times. The chain links TRBV5-1 to TRBJ1-2, with 9 bases that match TRBD1. The CDR3 is 15 residues long. Trimming cost V 1 base and J 8 bases; bases outside gene matches: 9. The germline V gene has CDR1 SGHRS and CDR2 YFSETQ. The CDR3 spells CASSLNPQGARGYTF. For the CDR3, the DNA is TGCGCCAGCAGCTTGAACCCACAGGGGGCGCGGGGCTACACCTTC.

The genes are TRBV5-4 and TRBJ1-2; the D gene is possibly TRBD1 (6 bases). Deletions cut 0 bases from V and 4 bases from J, with 13 bases between. Looked up from germline, CDR1 is SGHNT and CDR2 is YYREEE (reference sequence). The CDR3 runs 15 residues. CDR3 protein: CASSLGGTIGYGYTF. CDR3 DNA: TGTGCCAGCAGCTTGGGGGGGACAATTGGCTATGGCTACACCTTC.

The chain uses TRBV5-4 and TRBJ2-1; TRBD2 matches 9 bases. V dropped 4 bases and J dropped 2; count of bases not matched to a gene: 7. The CDR3 is made up of 16 amino acids. Per germline, CDR1 SGHNT and CDR2 YYREEE (reference sequence). The CDR3 protein is CASSPPQRGAYNEQFF. The CDR3 DNA reads as TGTGCCAGCAGCCCACCCCAGCGGGGGGCCTACAATGAGCAGTTCTTC.

This chain connects TRBV2 to TRBJ2-7; D remains ambiguous. V was pared by 4 bases and J by 6 bases, with 7 bases between. Germline V lookup: CDR1 SNHLY, CDR2 FYNNEI. The CDR3 sequence is 11 residues long. The CDR3 is CASSVNVEQYF. The CDR3 DNA sequence: TGTGCCAGCAGTGTTAATGTCGAGCAGTACTTC.

The chain joins TRBV4-1 to TRBJ2-2; 7 bases map to TRBD2. CDR1 is MGHRA and CDR2 is YSYEKL in the germline V gene. Unmatched junction bases numbered 3, after V lost 2 bases and J lost 3 bases. This CDR3 is 15 amino acids long. The CDR3 region has the DNA TGCGCCAGCAGCCAACCAGCGGGGTACACCGGGGAGCTGTTTTTT. Amino acid sequence: CASSQPAGYTGELFF.

The chain is built from TRBV29-1 and TRBJ1-5, with 9 bases that match TRBD1. CDR1 is SQVTM and CDR2 is ANQGSEA in the germline V gene. The CDR3 length is 13 residues. With V trimmed by 6 bases and J by 7 bases, 7 bases remained unmatched. CDR3 bases: TGCAGCGTGAGGGGACAGGGAAACCAGCCCCAGCATTTT. This sequence encodes CSVRGQGNQPQHF.

This clonotype showed up just a few times. V usage is TRBV7-2 and J usage is TRBJ1-5; D remains unclear. Trimming removed 2 bases from V and 2 bases from J, with 10 bases in between. This CDR3 spans 15 amino acids. Per germline, CDR1 SGHTA and CDR2 FQGNSA. For the CDR3, the DNA is TGTGCCAGCAGCTTAAAAATGCAGGGCAATCAGCCCCAGCATTTT. The encoded protein is CASSLKMQGNQPQHF.

The V and J genes are TRBV11-1 and TRBJ2-3; D is possibly TRBD1 (6 bases). CDR1 is SGHAT, CDR2 FQDESV, per germline (reference sequence). Trimming pared 3 bases from V and 0 bases from J, leaving 10 bases between. This CDR3 has 15 amino acids. The CDR3 nucleotides read TGTGCCAGCAGCTTGGACAGAATCAGCACAGATACGCAGTATTTT. It specifies CASSLDRISTDTQYF.

This rearrangement joins TRBV6-5 to TRBJ1-5; unclear D gene. Germline V gene sequence: CDR1 MNHEY, CDR2 SVGAGI. The CDR3 runs to 14 residues. Deletions cut 0 bases from V and 5 bases from J, with 8 bases between. CDR3 in amino acids: CASSYSRWDQPQHF. The CDR3 coding sequence is TGTGCCAGCAGTTACTCGAGATGGGATCAGCCCCAGCATTTT.

There are a few counts of this clonotype. The gene calls are TRBV12-3 or TRBV12-4 and TRBJ2-5; possible D gene TRBD2, 7 bases. CDR3 length: 11 residues. V was clipped by 11 bases and J by 5 bases, with 12 bases between them. The CDR3 sequence: CAWGGVETQYF. CDR3 coding DNA: TGTGCCTGGGGGGGCGTGGAGACCCAGTACTTC.

This clonotype was found a few times. J is TRBJ2-3 and V is TRBV6-2 or TRBV6-3; 9 nucleotides line up with TRBD1. Germline CDR1 reads MNHEY; CDR2 reads SVGEGT. V gave up 6 bases and J gave up 1 base; unmatched junction bases: 2. This CDR3 has 14 amino acids. CDR3 in DNA: TGTGCCAGCAGAGGGGACAGGGGCACAGATACGCAGTATTTT. This gives the protein CASRGDRGTDTQYF.

This clonotype appeared a few times. The chain uses TRBV12-3 or TRBV12-4 and TRBJ1-1; D is possibly TRBD1 (6 bases). Trimming removed 5 bases at V and 0 bases at J, with 16 bases between. CDR3 length: 16 amino acids. The CDR3, as DNA: TGTGCCAGCAGTCCCCGCCTACAGGGAATGAACACTGAAGCTTTCTTT. This gives the protein CASSPRLQGMNTEAFF.

This rearrangement joins TRBV5-1 to TRBJ1-2; D not resolved. Trimming took 5 bases from V and 5 from J, leaving 16 bases between them. The CDR3 spans 14 residues. Germline V gives CDR1 SGHRS, CDR2 YFSETQ. The CDR3 coding sequence is TGCGCCAGCAGTCCAGGATGGGGAAATTATGGCTACACCTTC. Its protein product is CASSPGWGNYGYTF.